This is a list of T cell receptor beta chains from one sample in a study of cytomegalovirus exposure and HLA in healthy donors. Produced via immunoSEQ multiplex PCR; TCRdb's table is partial and in-frame only. Of 82,000 or so clones listed, about 9.4% are singletons. The source material was PBMCs. All receptors come from a man aged 60 to 69 in good health and CMV-seropositive. The conserved cysteine and the conserved F or W are not part of the CDR3 here. A D gene is named only where the DNA matches it firmly.

V gene	D gene	J gene	CDR3 protein
TRBV11-3	TRBD2	TRBJ2-7	ASSLETSGSSSYEQY
TRBV29-1	-	TRBJ2-3	SIRGAISSTDTQY
TRBV19	TRBD1	TRBJ2-3	ASSPSTGGTTDTQY
TRBV29-1	-	TRBJ2-3	SGVGGTADTQY
TRBV5-1	-	TRBJ1-4	ASSLKDSNEKLF
TRBV30	TRBD1	TRBJ1-2	ATDREANYGYT
TRBV29-1	TRBD2	TRBJ2-3	SVLAGGPNTQY
TRBV5-1	-	TRBJ2-5	ASSLGAEETQY
TRBV5-1	TRBD1	TRBJ2-7	ASSLSTGGSYEQY
TRBV28	TRBD1	TRBJ1-2	ASSSLSKTGGNGYT
TRBV6-5	TRBD1	TRBJ1-2	ASSYSGQLNYGYT
TRBV5-1	-	TRBJ1-5	ASSIGGGSNQPQH
TRBV9	TRBD1	TRBJ1-2	ASSAGTGIGYT
TRBV6-5	TRBD2	TRBJ2-3	ASTAREGDTQY
TRBV28	-	TRBJ2-5	ASSFWTGQETQY
TRBV7-3	TRBD2	TRBJ2-1	ASSSTPLAGTDLF
TRBV10-3	-	TRBJ2-2	AISESNFGGTGELF
TRBV9	TRBD1	TRBJ2-2	ASSAFDRARTGELF
TRBV21-1	-	TRBJ2-7	ASSKGRGGEEQY
TRBV9	-	TRBJ2-7	ASSGTSVNGEQY
TRBV19	TRBD2	TRBJ2-5	ASSIQGLATQY
TRBV5-1	TRBD2	TRBJ2-5	ASSSVIGEGETQY
TRBV4-1	-	TRBJ1-4	ASSQKIARVGSTNEKLF
TRBV30	TRBD2	TRBJ2-3	AWSVGLAGFTDTQY
TRBV7-9	-	TRBJ1-3	ASSLSSPGNTIY
TRBV19	-	TRBJ2-3	ASSTGLADTQY
TRBV7-3	TRBD2	TRBJ2-1	ASSFRGGYNEQF
TRBV19	-	TRBJ1-1	ASSRGRETMNTEAF
TRBV6-5	TRBD1	TRBJ2-5	ASSYLGQGQETQY
TRBV19	-	TRBJ1-5	ASNTQGNQPQH
TRBV25-1	TRBD2	TRBJ2-1	ASSESAGGSYNEQF
TRBV27	TRBD1	TRBJ1-3	ASSFQGASGNTIY
TRBV29-1	TRBD2	TRBJ2-3	SVEVAGGGTDTQY
TRBV2	TRBD1	TRBJ1-5	ASSEATGGRDQPQH